Below are 28 T cell receptor beta chains sequenced from a single sample in a study of OX40 agonist ivuxolimab in advanced cancers. TCRdb keeps only in-frame clones here, not all; method: immunoSEQ multiplex PCR. The sample shows roughly 71,000 clones, about 91% of them seen only once. The sample consisted of CD4+ or CD8+ T cells sorted from blood, taken in a trial of the OX40 agonist ivuxolimab. The receptors stem from an adult with an advanced solid tumor such as melanoma, head and neck, liver or kidney cancer.

The chain is built from TRBV7-9 and TRBJ2-1; 7 bases map to TRBD1. After removal of 1 base from V and 4 bases from J, the junction contained 7 bases not matched to a gene. The CDR3 sequence is 16 residues long. CDR1 is SEHNR and CDR2 is FQNEAQ in the germline V gene (reference sequence). The CDR3 loop is CASSLVVDRVYNEQFF. CDR3 nucleotide sequence: TGTGCCAGCAGCTTAGTGGTCGACAGGGTTTACAATGAGCAGTTCTTC.

This chain links TRBV11-2 with TRBJ2-7; 10 positions match TRBD2. CDR3 length equals 14 residues. After removal of 4 bases from V and 6 bases from J, the junction contained 6 bases not matched to a gene. Looked up from germline, CDR1 is SGHAT and CDR2 is FQNNGV. As DNA, the CDR3 is TGTGCCAGCAGCTCGGGACTAGCGTCGACCGAGCAGTACTTC. The encoded protein is CASSSGLASTEQYF.

CDR3 sequence reads: CASSLLSGGNQPQHF. The DNA of the CDR3 is TGTGCCAGCAGCTTGTTGTCTGGGGGCAATCAGCCCCAGCATTTT. This sequence joins TRBV5-5 and TRBJ1-5; D gene uncertain. V was clipped by 1 base and J by 2 bases, with 10 bases between them. This CDR3 has 15 amino acids. Germline loops: CDR1 SGHKS, CDR2 YYEKEE (reference sequence).

The genes are TRBV5-1 and TRBJ2-5; 9 nucleotides agree with TRBD1. Trimming at V came to 7 bases and at J to 5 bases, leaving 6 bases not matched to a gene. The CDR3 is 13 residues long. Germline loops: CDR1 SGHRS, CDR2 YFSETQ. This CDR3 reads CASAQGAGETQYF. CDR3 sequence (DNA): TGCGCCAGCGCACAGGGGGCAGGGGAGACCCAGTACTTC.

The V gene is TRBV28, the J gene TRBJ2-3; 11 nucleotides agree with TRBD2. The V gene end was trimmed by 3 bases and the J gene end by 5 bases; junction bases not matched to a gene: 7. The CDR3 has 16 amino acids. CDR1 is MDHEN, CDR2 SYDVKM, per germline. The CDR3 loop is CASSLLAGGYGDTQYF. Written as DNA, the CDR3 is TGTGCCAGCAGTTTGTTAGCGGGGGGGTATGGAGATACGCAGTATTTT. The entire variable domain, with the rest obtained from reference TRBV28 and TRBJ2-3, is as follows: DVKVTQSSRYLVKRTGEKVFLECVQDMDHENMFWYRQDPGLGLRLIYFSYDVKMKEKGDIPEGYSVSREKKERFSLILESASTNQTSMYLCASSLLAGGYGDTQYFGPGTRLTVL.

The chain has TRBV11-2 and TRBJ2-3, with a tentative D call TRBD1 (5 bases). Trimming took 5 bases from V and 0 from J, leaving 12 bases between them. Per germline, CDR1 SGHAT and CDR2 FQNNGV. The CDR3 is 15 residues long. The DNA of the CDR3 is TGTGCCAGCAGCCCAGGGTGGAGTAGCACAGATACGCAGTATTTT. This sequence encodes CASSPGWSSTDTQYF.

This sequence joins TRBV5-1 and TRBJ1-4; possible D gene TRBD1, 5 bases. V lost 0 bases and J 0 bases, leaving 9 bases between the germline ends. The germline gives CDR1 SGHRS, CDR2 YFSETQ. The CDR3 is 16 amino acids. DNA for the CDR3: TGCGCCAGCAGCTTGGTAGGGGATGCAACTAATGAAAAACTGTTTTTT. Translating it yields CASSLVGDATNEKLFF.

The chain is built from TRBV7-8 and TRBJ1-2; 8 nucleotides line up with TRBD1. This CDR3 region has 13 residues. V was clipped by 4 bases and J by 8 bases; unmatched bases: 6. Germline V gene data show CDR1 as SGHVS and CDR2 as FQNEAQ. CDR3 nucleotide sequence: TGTGCCAGCAGCTCGAGGACAGGGAAGGGCTACACCTTC. It is translated as CASSSRTGKGYTF.

The chain has TRBV5-5 and TRBJ2-1; maybe TRBD2 (5 bases). Germline loops: CDR1 SGHKS, CDR2 YYEKEE (reference sequence). CDR3 size: 16 residues. V lost 2 bases, J lost 7 bases, and 19 bases lay in between. This chain's CDR3 is CASSFLPTQTGNEQFF. CDR3 DNA: TGTGCCAGCAGCTTTCTTCCGACTCAGACGGGAAATGAGCAGTTCTTC.

The chain employs TRBV13 and TRBJ1-1; 8 bases match TRBD1. Per germline, CDR1 PRHDT and CDR2 FYEKMQ (reference sequence). CDR3 size: 14 residues. J was trimmed by 4 bases and V by 5 bases; bases with no gene match: 6. CDR3 nucleotide sequence: TGTGCCAGCAGCAGGTACACAGGGGGCACTGAAGCTTTCTTT. Translated: CASSRYTGGTEAFF.

The gene calls are TRBV2 and TRBJ1-1, with 8 bases matching TRBD1. CDR3 length: 13 amino acids. The ends lost 7 bases at V and 1 base at J; junction bases unmatched: 2. Germline V CDR1 and CDR2: SNHLY, FYNNEI. The CDR3 sequence is CASTGQGNTEAFF. The CDR3 DNA reads as TGTGCCAGCACCGGACAGGGGAACACTGAAGCTTTCTTT.

The chain carries TRBV28 and TRBJ2-7, with D possibly TRBD2 on 6 matching bases. Germline CDR1 MDHEN, CDR2 SYDVKM. The CDR3 extends over 13 amino acids. With 10 bases removed from V and 3 bases from J, the gap between germline ends came to 16 bases. CDR3 DNA: TGTGCCACCTCCCGGGGGTCCCTCTACGAGCAGTACTTC. Encoded protein: CATSRGSLYEQYF. The full variable domain, its missing parts supplied by reference TRBV28 and TRBJ2-7, is DVKVTQSSRYLVKRTGEKVFLECVQDMDHENMFWYRQDPGLGLRLIYFSYDVKMKEKGDIPEGYSVSREKKERFSLILESASTNQTSMYLCATSRGSLYEQYFGPGTRLTVT.

The chain joins TRBV28 to TRBJ1-5; D not resolved. V was pared by 8 bases and J by 0 bases, with 5 bases between. Per the germline V gene, CDR1 is MDHEN and CDR2 is SYDVKM. The CDR3 consists of 12 residues. The CDR3 sequence is CASGDSNQPQHF. The DNA of the CDR3 is TGTGCCAGCGGGGATAGCAATCAGCCCCAGCATTTT.

V is TRBV30 and J is TRBJ1-1; D gene ambiguous. The V gene lost 3 bases and the J gene lost 1 base, with 9 bases spanning the gap. Germline V gene sequence: CDR1 GTSNPN, CDR2 SVGIG (reference sequence). The CDR3 sequence is 13 residues long. Here the CDR3 reads CAWRDWGNTEAFF. The DNA for the CDR3 is TGTGCCTGGAGGGATTGGGGGAACACTGAAGCTTTCTTT.

The chain joins TRBV5-1 to TRBJ2-7, with 9 bases aligning to TRBD2. With 1 base clipped from V and 4 bases from J, the junction kept 6 bases outside the gene matches. The length of the CDR3 is 15 residues. In germline, CDR1 is SGHRS, CDR2 YFSETQ. The CDR3 DNA reads as TGCGCCAGCAGCTTGTCGGCTAGCGGGACGTACGAGCAGTACTTC. This translates into CASSLSASGTYEQYF. Drawing the rest from reference TRBV5-1 and TRBJ2-7, the complete variable domain is KAGVTQTPRYLIKTRGQQVTLSCSPISGHRSVSWYQQTPGQGLQFLFEYFSETQRNKGNFPGRFSGRQFSNSRSEMNVSTLELGDSALYLCASSLSASGTYEQYFGPGTRLTVT.

The chain recombines TRBV7-3 with TRBJ1-2; TRBD1 aligns across 9 bases. Trimming removed 5 bases from V and 5 bases from J; junction bases left unmatched: 6. The CDR3 has 14 amino acids. Germline loops: CDR1 SGHTA, CDR2 FQGTGA. The CDR3 sequence: CASSRGQGLYGYTF. The CDR3 coding sequence is TGTGCCAGCAGCCGGGGACAGGGTCTATATGGCTACACCTTC.

The V call is TRBV4-1, the J call TRBJ2-2; TRBD1 matches 11 bases. This CDR3 is 16 amino acids long. Germline-derived CDR1 and CDR2 are MGHRA and YSYEKL. V trimming: 2 bases; J trimming: 5 bases; junction bases outside the gene matches: 4. The CDR3 nucleotides are TGCGCCAGCAGCCAACGGGACAGGGGGTTAACCGGGGAGCTGTTTTTT. It yields the protein CASSQRDRGLTGELFF.

The chain combines TRBV5-4 with TRBJ1-6; D not resolved. The V gene lost 9 bases and the J gene lost 3 bases, with 10 bases spanning the gap. CDR1 and CDR2 from the germline V gene are SGHNT and YYREEE (reference sequence). The CDR3 runs to 13 residues. CDR3 coding DNA: TGTGCCACCGCACCCGGCTATAATTCACCCCTCCACTTT. Residues: CATAPGYNSPLHF.

The chain joins TRBV30 to TRBJ1-2; 11 nucleotides align to TRBD1. From germline, CDR1 is GTSNPN and CDR2 SVGIG (reference sequence). The CDR3 spans 16 residues. V lost 0 bases, J lost 4 bases, and 7 bases stayed unmatched. For the CDR3, the DNA is TGTGCCTGGAGTGTAGCAGGACAGGGGGCTACCTATGGCTACACCTTC. This sequence encodes CAWSVAGQGATYGYTF.

The chain couples TRBV7-2 to TRBJ2-5; D call uncertain. The CDR3 runs to 15 residues. CDR1 is SGHTA and CDR2 is FQGNSA in the germline V gene. Trimming removed 4 bases from V and 7 bases from J, with 19 bases in between. The CDR3 region is CASSSGGSPKRTQYF. CDR3 nucleotides: TGTGCCAGCAGCTCCGGTGGCAGTCCTAAACGGACCCAGTACTTC.

This chain joins TRBV5-5 and TRBJ1-6; no definite D call. Germline V gene sequence: CDR1 SGHKS, CDR2 YYEKEE (reference sequence). V was cut by 2 bases and J by 2 bases, with 8 bases left in between. The CDR3 length is 15 residues. This chain's CDR3 is CASSLEYTYNSPLHF. DNA of the CDR3: TGTGCCAGCAGCTTAGAGTATACCTATAATTCACCCCTCCACTTT. Complete variable domain (other parts from reference TRBV5-5 and TRBJ1-6): DAGVTQSPTHLIKTRGQQVTLRCSPISGHKSVSWYQQVLGQGPQFIFQYYEKEERGRGNFPDRFSARQFPNYSSELNVNALLLGDSALYLCASSLEYTYNSPLHFGNGTRLTVT.

The chain employs TRBV13 and TRBJ1-1; D not resolved. CDR3 size: 12 residues. Per germline, CDR1 PRHDT and CDR2 FYEKMQ (reference sequence). Trimming took 2 bases from V and 8 from J, leaving 9 bases between them. CDR3 sequence (DNA): TGTGCCAGCAGCTTACATGAACAGGAAGCTTTCTTT. This codes for CASSLHEQEAFF.

The rearrangement links TRBV19 to TRBJ1-1; 7 positions match TRBD1. Trimming at V came to 5 bases and at J to 5 bases, leaving 29 bases not matched to a gene. CDR1 is LNHDA, CDR2 SQIVND, per germline (reference sequence). The CDR3 covers 21 residues. The CDR3 DNA reads as TGTGCCAGTAGTCGCCCGCCCCCGTCCAGATCCCGACAGGGCTGGGGGACTGAAGCTTTCTTT. It encodes CASSRPPPSRSRQGWGTEAFF.

This chain links TRBV6-6 with TRBJ1-2; unclear D gene. Germline V CDR1 and CDR2: MNHNY, SVGAGI (reference sequence). The V and J ends lost 2 bases and 5 bases respectively, with 12 bases between them. CDR3 length: 14 residues. The CDR3 sequence is CASSYLPELYGYTF. The CDR3 DNA follows: TGTGCCAGCAGTTACCTCCCGGAGTTATATGGCTACACCTTC.

The chain carries TRBV7-9 and TRBJ2-2; D is uncertain. V lost 3 bases and J 1 base, leaving 9 bases between the germline ends. Germline V gene sequence: CDR1 SEHNR, CDR2 FQNEAQ (reference sequence). The CDR3 runs to 15 residues. Written as DNA, the CDR3 is TGTGCCAGCAGCTTTTCGGCAGGGAACACCGGGGAGCTGTTTTTT. Translating gives CASSFSAGNTGELFF.

The genes are TRBV6-5 and TRBJ1-6, with unresolved D. Per germline, CDR1 MNHEY and CDR2 SVGAGI. Deletions cut 6 bases from V and 0 bases from J, with 6 bases between. This CDR3 has 14 amino acids. The CDR3 nucleotides read TGTGCCAGCAGGCCGAGCTCCTATAATTCACCCCTCCACTTT. It codes for CASRPSSYNSPLHF.

This rearrangement joins TRBV5-5 to TRBJ2-5; the D gene is possibly TRBD2 (6 bases). V lost 4 bases and J lost 7, with 14 bases in between. The CDR3 is 13 amino acids. Germline lookup yields CDR1 SGHKS and CDR2 YYEKEE (reference sequence). Written as DNA, the CDR3 is TGTGCCAGCAGCGTGGAGGGAGCAGGGACCCAGTACTTC. Protein product: CASSVEGAGTQYF. Drawing the rest from reference TRBV5-5 and TRBJ2-5, the complete variable domain is DAGVTQSPTHLIKTRGQQVTLRCSPISGHKSVSWYQQVLGQGPQFIFQYYEKEERGRGNFPDRFSARQFPNYSSELNVNALLLGDSALYLCASSVEGAGTQYFGPGTRLLVL.

This clone has only one observation. The chain couples TRBV18 to TRBJ2-5; weak D call: TRBD1 (6 bases). In germline, CDR1 is KGHSH, CDR2 LQKENI. This CDR3 is 14 amino acids long. Trimming left V 3 bases short and J 5 bases short, with 13 bases between. The DNA of the CDR3 is TGTGCCAGCTCACCGGCCAGGGGTGATGAGACCCAGTACTTC. This translates into CASSPARGDETQYF.